Sequencing of this T cell receptor (beta chain) was carried out in a study of beta chain features in type 1 diabetes. The wider study: Patients shared similar age, gender and cell yields with healthy donors.

Notes on the study in general: When Type 1 diabetes patients were examined, their TCRB CDR3s proved moderately but significantly shorter in all four CD4+ subsets.

TCRB transcripts that were expressed got sequenced, as all of the isolated RNA had been reverse transcribed. Method: immunoSEQ multiplex PCR; TCRdb's copy keeps in-frame clones and lacks some. There are tens of thousands of clones in the sample; about 63% occur only once, and 0.9% to 1.4% lies in the top ten. A few counts support this clone. Its target is not known. V was trimmed by 4 bases and J by 5 bases, leaving 9 bases between them. CDR1 is SGHNT, CDR2 YYREEE, per germline (reference sequence). The CDR3 runs to 12 residues. Sequences were obtained from stem cell memory CD4+ T cells from blood. This rearrangement joins TRBV5-4 to TRBJ1-2, with D possibly being TRBD1 (5 bases). The source of this sequence is a woman aged 40-49 years with type 1 diabetes. The CDR3 DNA is TGTGCCAGCAGCCCCGACAGTTATGGCTACACCTTC. Translating gives CASSPDSYGYTF.